This TCR beta chain was observed in a study of blood T cells in healthy people across ages. Germline loops: CDR1 SGHVS, CDR2 FQNEAQ. This CDR3 spans 17 amino acids. The V and J ends lost 0 bases and 3 bases, in that order; junction bases with no gene match: 4. Then a second PCR, running about 7 to 11 cycles, was carried out with a sample-barcoded 5' primer and a J-beta primer mix. TCRdb itself ran the 5' RACE reads through MiXCR, one entry per CDR3 protein. The table lists fewer than 750,000 distinct CDR3 sequences, less than 60% of them singletons, with about 26% in the top ten. Source material: blood. This sequence joins TRBV7-8 and TRBJ2-4; 11 bases line up with TRBD2. The sequence derives from a man at least 80 years old in good health. CDR3 loop: CASSLAGTSGHKNIQYF. The DNA of the CDR3 is TGTGCCAGCAGCTTAGCCGGGACTAGCGGTCACAAAAACATTCAGTACTTC.